This record concerns one T cell receptor beta chain sequence. The antigen is not known. The sample originates from a study of glioma-infiltrating T cells after dendritic cell vaccination. Study as a whole: Dendritic cell vaccine was injected intradermally three times, biweekly.

The PCR used 60 V beta and 13 J beta primers. Assay used: immunoSEQ multiplex PCR; TCRdb lists only in-frame clones, some missing. Of under 130,000 clones in the sample, 80% to 90% are singletons; the top ten hold 12%. The study, taken as a whole, reports: Higher pretreatment TIL content predicted longer progression-free time and survival. TCR clonality showed no direct relationship with survival.

Unmatched junction bases numbered 5, after V lost 6 bases and J lost 3 bases. CDR1 and CDR2 (germline): WSHSY, SAAADI. The CDR3 runs to 14 residues. This material consisted of blood, taken before dendritic cell vaccination. The chain joins TRBV10-2 to TRBJ2-3, with TRBD2 matching over 8 bases. The clonotype comes from a human donor with glioblastoma. The CDR3, as DNA: TGCGCCAGCAGGACTAGCGTGGGAACAGATACGCAGTATTTT. Encoded protein: CASRTSVGTDTQYF.